Below, 28 T cell receptor beta chains from the same sample are listed, as sequenced in a study of T cells in localized non-small cell lung cancer. The data were produced by immunoSEQ multiplex PCR, yet TCRdb's version contains in-frame clones alone and is incomplete. This table holds around 100,000 clones, roughly 90% found once. This sample comprised peripheral blood, obtained before any cancer treatment. Receptors were obtained from a man aged 35 to 69 with stage I squamous cell lung carcinoma.

This chain joins TRBV6-5 and TRBJ2-5, with TRBD2 identical over 8 bases. V shed 0 bases and J 5 bases; nucleotides not matched to a gene: 5. The CDR3 runs to 15 residues. CDR1 is MNHEY and CDR2 is SVGAGI in the germline V gene. The CDR3 protein is CASSYSPRGGETQYF. The CDR3 DNA follows: TGTGCCAGCAGTTACTCACCTCGGGGGGGGGAGACCCAGTACTTC.

The chain combines TRBV6-6 with TRBJ1-2; D perhaps matches TRBD1 (5 bases). The CDR3 runs to 14 residues. Per germline, CDR1 MNHNY and CDR2 SVGAGI (reference sequence). V lost 0 bases, J lost 6 bases, and 11 bases lay in between. The CDR3 loop is CASSYSSQGHGYTF. In DNA form, the CDR3 reads TGTGCCAGCAGTTACTCGAGTCAGGGACATGGCTACACCTTC.

The J gene is TRBJ1-5, the V gene TRBV19, with D maybe TRBD1 (5 bases). The CDR3 covers 18 residues. Trimming cost V 6 bases and J 1 base, with 22 bases left between them. Germline V gives CDR1 LNHDA, CDR2 SQIVND (reference sequence). The CDR3 here is CASSPGGTGVGSNQPQHF. In nucleotides, the CDR3 is TGTGCCAGTAGCCCGGGAGGGACTGGGGTCGGAAGCAATCAGCCCCAGCATTTT. The full variable domain, completed using reference TRBV19 and TRBJ1-5, is DGGITQSPKYLFRKEGQNVTLSCEQNLNHDAMYWYRQDPGQGLRLIYYSQIVNDFQKGDIAEGYSVSREKKESFPLTVTSAQKNPTAFYLCASSPGGTGVGSNQPQHFGDGTRLSIL.

This clone came up once. The V gene is TRBV9, the J gene TRBJ2-5; D uncertain. This CDR3 has 13 residues. Germline CDR1 is SGDLS and CDR2 is YYNGEE. V lost 0 bases to trimming and J lost 9 bases, with 12 bases between them. In nucleotides, the CDR3 is TGTGCCAGCAGCGTAGCAATGCGAGACGCCCAGTACTTC. Amino acids: CASSVAMRDAQYF.

J is TRBJ1-1 and V is TRBV19; D is uncertain. V shed 9 bases and J shed 1 base, with 18 bases lying between them. CDR1 and CDR2 from the germline V gene are LNHDA and SQIVND (reference sequence). The CDR3 length is 15 residues. Written as DNA, the CDR3 is TGTGCCAGCCTTACGGGAGCAAATCAGAACACTGAAGCTTTCTTT. It codes for CASLTGANQNTEAFF.

The rearrangement links TRBV4-1 to TRBJ1-6; D not resolved. The CDR3 has 14 amino acids. The germline V gene has CDR1 MGHRA and CDR2 YSYEKL. The V end lost 1 base, the J end lost 7 bases, and 8 bases lay between the germline ends. CDR3 amino acids: CASSQVVTNSPLHF. CDR3 nucleotide sequence: TGCGCCAGCAGCCAAGTAGTTACCAATTCACCCCTCCACTTT.

The chain joins TRBV6-5 to TRBJ1-1; D remains ambiguous. Per germline, CDR1 MNHEY and CDR2 SVGAGI. The V end was cut by 0 bases, the J end by 1 base, with 6 bases between. The CDR3 runs 14 residues. CDR3 bases: TGTGCCAGCAGTTACTCAGCGTGGAACACTGAAGCTTTCTTT. As protein: CASSYSAWNTEAFF.

This clone was seen a handful of times. The chain links TRBV6-4 to TRBJ2-1, with D possibly being TRBD2 (6 bases). Germline values: CDR1 MRHNA, CDR2 SNTAGT. V was pared by 4 bases and J by 6 bases, with 10 bases between. The CDR3 extends over 13 amino acids. The DNA for the CDR3 is TGTGCCAGCAGTGTGGAGGGCGGCAATGAGCAGTTCTTC. It specifies CASSVEGGNEQFF.

J is TRBJ2-2 and V is TRBV7-8; 7 bases match TRBD1. The CDR3 runs to 15 residues. Germline CDR1 and CDR2: SGHVS and FQNEAQ. With 4 bases clipped from V and 8 bases from J, the junction kept 10 bases outside the gene matches. For the CDR3, the DNA is TGTGCCAGCAGCTATAACAATAACAGGGGTGGGGAGCTGTTTTTT. Translated, it gives CASSYNNNRGGELFF.

As to this clone: With a much larger clone just one base away, this may be a read error. This same CDR3 is encoded by further DNA sequences in the sample. V is TRBV2 and J is TRBJ1-4, with D perhaps matching TRBD1 (6 bases). The V end was cut by 6 bases, the J end by 13 bases, with 15 bases between. CDR1 is SNHLY and CDR2 is FYNNEI in the germline V gene. This CDR3 has 12 residues. Written as DNA, the CDR3 is TGTGCCAGCAGCGCGGTTGGGGGCGCACTGTTTTTT. Translation: CASSAVGGALFF.

The chain carries TRBV18 and TRBJ2-7; the D gene is possibly TRBD1 (6 bases). Germline CDR1 KGHSH, CDR2 LQKENI. The CDR3 length is 14 residues. V was pared by 3 bases and J by 6 bases, with 15 bases between. CDR3 amino acids: CASSPPAGAVEQYF. In DNA form, the CDR3 reads TGTGCCAGCTCACCCCCGGCAGGGGCTGTCGAGCAGTACTTC.

This rearrangement joins TRBV5-1 to TRBJ1-1, with D perhaps TRBD1 (5 bases). CDR1 is SGHRS, CDR2 YFSETQ, per germline. The CDR3 consists of 14 residues. V gave up 4 bases and J gave up 7 bases, with 17 bases separating them. CDR3 loop: CASSGGDRKGEAFF. The CDR3 DNA follows: TGCGCCAGCAGCGGGGGTGATCGTAAGGGTGAAGCTTTCTTT.

The chain employs TRBV19 and TRBJ2-6, with D possibly matching TRBD1 (5 bases). The CDR3 spans 18 residues. CDR1 is LNHDA, CDR2 SQIVND, per germline (reference sequence). V lost 1 base to trimming and J lost 0 bases, with 13 bases between them. DNA of the CDR3: TGTGCCAGTAGTATAGCCAAGACAGCCGACTCTGGGGCCAACGTCCTGACTTTC. It specifies CASSIAKTADSGANVLTF.

The rearrangement uses TRBV29-1 and TRBJ1-3, with 10 bases matching TRBD1. The germline V gene encodes CDR1 SQVTM and CDR2 ANQGSEA. The V gene end was trimmed by 6 bases and the J gene end by 0 bases; junction bases not matched to a gene: 8. This CDR3 is 16 amino acids long. CDR3 region: CSVADRGLVSGNTIYF. CDR3 DNA sequence: TGCAGCGTAGCCGACAGGGGGCTCGTCTCTGGAAACACCATATATTTT.

The gene calls are TRBV18 and TRBJ1-1; D possibly corresponds to TRBD1 (5 bases). Per germline, CDR1 KGHSH and CDR2 LQKENI. CDR3 length: 16 amino acids. Trimming cost V 4 bases and J 5 bases, with 20 bases left between them. The CDR3 here is CASSLSRGAYRTEAFF. In DNA form, the CDR3 reads TGTGCCAGCTCACTCTCCCGAGGGGCATATAGGACTGAAGCTTTCTTT.

The chain joins TRBV11-3 to TRBJ2-2; D is perhaps TRBD2 (5 bases). Germline V gives CDR1 SGHNT, CDR2 YENEEA. This CDR3 is built from 15 residues. V lost 4 bases to trimming and J lost 8 bases, with 17 bases between them. The CDR3 region is CASSSSGFPGGELFF. CDR3 coding DNA: TGTGCCAGCAGCTCTTCAGGTTTCCCGGGAGGGGAGCTGTTTTTT.

The gene calls are TRBV9 and TRBJ2-2, with 7 bases that match TRBD1. The CDR3 consists of 17 residues. V shed 3 bases, J shed 5 bases, and the junction held 13 bases outside the gene matches. Germline CDR1 reads SGDLS; CDR2 reads YYNGEE. CDR3 residues: CASSGNRGRPGTGELFF. In DNA form, the CDR3 reads TGTGCCAGCAGCGGAAACAGGGGCCGCCCGGGGACCGGGGAGCTGTTTTTT. The full variable domain, rest sourced from reference TRBV9 and TRBJ2-2, is DSGVTQTPKHLITATGQRVTLRCSPRSGDLSVYWYQQSLDQGLQFLIQYYNGEERAKGNILERFSAQQFPDLHSELNLSSLELGDSALYFCASSGNRGRPGTGELFFGEGSRLTVL.

The rearrangement joins TRBV27 to TRBJ1-5, with D hard to call. V was trimmed by 6 bases and J by 2 bases, leaving 11 bases between them. This CDR3 has 14 amino acids. Germline loops: CDR1 MNHEY, CDR2 SMNVEV (reference sequence). The CDR3 spells CASSPKWGNQPQHF. In nucleotides, the CDR3 is TGTGCCAGCAGCCCAAAGTGGGGCAATCAGCCCCAGCATTTT.

The rearrangement uses TRBV6-5 and TRBJ1-6; tentatively, D is TRBD1 (5 bases). This CDR3 is 16 amino acids long. Germline V gene sequence: CDR1 MNHEY, CDR2 SVGAGI. V was trimmed by 0 bases and J by 13 bases, leaving 19 bases between them. This CDR3 reads CASSYSRDGRVYPLHF. CDR3 DNA: TGTGCCAGCAGTTACTCTAGGGACGGGAGAGTTTATCCCCTCCACTTT.

J is TRBJ1-1 and V is TRBV7-9; no definite D call. V dropped 6 bases and J dropped 3 bases, with 8 bases sitting between them. This CDR3 comprises 12 residues. CDR1 and CDR2 (germline): SEHNR, FQNEAQ (reference sequence). The CDR3 loop reads CASSYIYTEAFF. DNA of the CDR3: TGTGCCAGCAGTTACATTTACACTGAAGCTTTCTTT.

This clone showed up just once. This chain uses TRBV11-1 with TRBJ2-2; D possibly uses TRBD1 or TRBD2 (6 bases each). The germline V gene encodes CDR1 SGHAT and CDR2 FQDESV (reference sequence). The CDR3 has 16 amino acids. The V and J ends lost 1 base and 2 bases respectively, with 11 bases between them. This CDR3 is CASSLGGAVNTGELFF. CDR3 nucleotide sequence: TGTGCCAGCAGCTTAGGGGGGGCCGTCAACACCGGGGAGCTGTTTTTT. The variable domain in full, completed from reference TRBV11-1 and TRBJ2-2, reads EAEVAQSPRYKITEKSQAVAFWCDPISGHATLYWYRQILGQGPELLVQFQDESVVDDSQLPKDRFSAERLKGVDSTLKIQPAELGDSAMYLCASSLGGAVNTGELFFGEGSRLTVL.

This clone was seen just once. The chain is built from TRBV5-1 and TRBJ2-3; possible D gene TRBD1, 6 bases. The CDR3 contains 15 residues. Germline lookup yields CDR1 SGHRS and CDR2 YFSETQ. V shed 1 base and J shed 4 bases, with 13 bases lying between them. The CDR3 bases are TGCGCCAGCAGCTTGACAGGGATGGGGGCAGATACGCAGTATTTT. It specifies CASSLTGMGADTQYF.

The chain combines TRBV10-3 with TRBJ1-2; 10 positions match TRBD1. Germline V gene data show CDR1 as ENHRY and CDR2 as SYGVKD. This CDR3 contains 13 residues. Losses at the gene ends were 6 bases for V and 2 bases for J; bases not matched to a gene: 0. As DNA, the CDR3 is TGTGCCATCAGGACAGGGGGCAACTATGGCTACACCTTC. It is translated as CAIRTGGNYGYTF.

The chain carries TRBV18 and TRBJ2-1; no clear D. Deletions cut 0 bases from V and 3 bases from J, with 6 bases between. Germline lookup yields CDR1 KGHSH and CDR2 LQKENI. CDR3 length: 14 residues. The CDR3 DNA sequence: TGTGCCAGCTCACCACCGGTGGACTACAATGAGCAGTTCTTC. Protein sequence: CASSPPVDYNEQFF.

The chain has TRBV6-4 and TRBJ2-1; 8 bases fit TRBD1. The CDR3 is 14 residues long. Germline V CDR1 and CDR2: MRHNA, SNTAGT. After removal of 6 bases from V and 8 bases from J, the junction contained 9 bases not matched to a gene. The CDR3 DNA reads as TGTGCCAGCAGCCGGGACAGGAGGGGGGATGAGCAGTTCTTC. Encoded protein: CASSRDRRGDEQFF.

This chain connects TRBV18 to TRBJ2-2; D not certain. V was clipped by 6 bases and J by 6 bases, with 14 bases between them. This CDR3 comprises 14 residues. Germline values: CDR1 KGHSH, CDR2 LQKENI. The CDR3 DNA follows: TGTGCCAGCTCCGAGGATCAGGTGGCCGGGGAGCTGTTTTTT. It yields the protein CASSEDQVAGELFF.

CDR3 DNA: TGTGCCAGCAGTGAAGAGGTCGGGTATAGCAATCAGCCCCAGCATTTT. Translated, it gives CASSEEVGYSNQPQHF. The V gene is TRBV6-1, the J gene TRBJ1-5; D gene ambiguous. This CDR3 has 16 residues. V was trimmed by 1 base and J by 0 bases, leaving 10 bases between them. Germline CDR1 is MNHNS and CDR2 is SASEGT.

The V and J genes are TRBV29-1 and TRBJ1-2; tentative D call: TRBD1 (5 bases). The CDR3 loop spans 11 amino acids. Trimming pared 7 bases from V and 5 bases from J, leaving 11 bases between. In germline, CDR1 is SQVTM, CDR2 ANQGSEA. The CDR3 region has the DNA TGCAGCGCCCAAGGGGCTTATGGCTACACCTTC. Encoded protein: CSAQGAYGYTF.